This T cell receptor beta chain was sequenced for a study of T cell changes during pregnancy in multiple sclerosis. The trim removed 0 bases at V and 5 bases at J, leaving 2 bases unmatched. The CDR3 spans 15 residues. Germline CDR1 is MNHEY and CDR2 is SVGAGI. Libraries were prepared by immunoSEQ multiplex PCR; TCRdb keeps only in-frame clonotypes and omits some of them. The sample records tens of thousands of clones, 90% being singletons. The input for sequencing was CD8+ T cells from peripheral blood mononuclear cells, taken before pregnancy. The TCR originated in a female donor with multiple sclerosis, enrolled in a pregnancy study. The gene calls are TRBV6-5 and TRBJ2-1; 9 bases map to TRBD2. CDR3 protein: CASSYSTSGHNEQFF. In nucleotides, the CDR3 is TGTGCCAGCAGTTACTCGACTAGCGGCCACAATGAGCAGTTCTTC.